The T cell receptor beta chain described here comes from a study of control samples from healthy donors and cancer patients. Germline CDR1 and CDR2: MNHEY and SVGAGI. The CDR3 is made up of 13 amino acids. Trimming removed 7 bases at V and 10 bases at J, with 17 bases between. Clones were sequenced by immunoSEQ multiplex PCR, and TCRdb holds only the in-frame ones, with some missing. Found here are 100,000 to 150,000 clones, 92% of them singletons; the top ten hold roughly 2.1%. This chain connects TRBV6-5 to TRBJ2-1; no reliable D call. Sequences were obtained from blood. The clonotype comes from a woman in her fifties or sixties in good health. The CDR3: CASNDGPLREQFF. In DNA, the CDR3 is TGTGCCAGCAACGACGGGCCTTTAAGGGAGCAGTTCTTC.